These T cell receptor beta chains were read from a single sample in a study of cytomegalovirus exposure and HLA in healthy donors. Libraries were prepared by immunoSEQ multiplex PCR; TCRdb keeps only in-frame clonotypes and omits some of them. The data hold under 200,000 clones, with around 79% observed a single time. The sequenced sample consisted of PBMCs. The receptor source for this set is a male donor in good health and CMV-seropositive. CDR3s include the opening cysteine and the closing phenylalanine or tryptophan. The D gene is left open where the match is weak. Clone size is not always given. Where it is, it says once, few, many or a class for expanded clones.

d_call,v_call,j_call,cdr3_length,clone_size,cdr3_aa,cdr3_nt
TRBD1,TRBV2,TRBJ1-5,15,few,CASSVQGGYNQPQHF,TGTGCCAGCAGTGTACAGGGGGGGTACAATCAGCCCCAGCATTTT
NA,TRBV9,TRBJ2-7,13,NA,CASSPYQGMEQYF,TGTGCCAGCAGCCCCTACCAGGGTATGGAGCAGTACTTC
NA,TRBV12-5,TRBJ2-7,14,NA,CASGFPQTPYEQYF,TGTGCTAGTGGTTTCCCACAGACCCCCTACGAGCAGTACTTC
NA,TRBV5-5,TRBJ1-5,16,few,CASSLSLGGTNQPQHF,TGTGCCAGCAGCTTGTCCCTCGGGGGGACTAATCAGCCCCAGCATTTT
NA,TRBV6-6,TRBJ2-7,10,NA,CASSHYEQYF,TGTGCCAGCAGCCACTACGAGCAGTACTTC
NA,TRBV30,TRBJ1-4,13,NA,CAWGAGADEKLFF,TGTGCCTGGGGGGCGGGGGCGGATGAAAAACTGTTTTTT
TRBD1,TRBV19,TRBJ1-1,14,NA,CASSTGTGPWEAFF,TGTGCCAGTAGTACCGGGACAGGGCCCTGGGAAGCTTTCTTT
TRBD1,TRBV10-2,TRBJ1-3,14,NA,CASSPGQGRNTIYF,TGCGCCAGCAGTCCAGGACAGGGGAGAAACACCATATATTTT
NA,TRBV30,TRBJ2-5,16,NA,CAWSPWERAKQETQYF,TGTGCCTGGAGTCCTTGGGAGCGGGCCAAACAAGAGACCCAGTACTTC
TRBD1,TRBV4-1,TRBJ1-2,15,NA,CASSQPRDRGLGYTF,TGCGCCAGCAGCCAACCGCGGGACAGGGGATTAGGCTACACCTTC
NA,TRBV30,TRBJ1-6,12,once,CARGLPNSPLHF,TGTGCGCGAGGTTTACCAAATTCACCCCTCCACTTT
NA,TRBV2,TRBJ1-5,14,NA,CASRKGGFNQPQHF,TGTGCCAGCAGAAAAGGGGGATTCAATCAGCCCCAGCATTTT
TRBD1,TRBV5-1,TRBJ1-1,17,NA,CASSPIDRGGVDTEAFF,TGCGCCAGCAGCCCTATCGACAGGGGCGGGGTTGACACTGAAGCTTTCTTT
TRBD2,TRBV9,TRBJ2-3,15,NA,CASSASGGAVDTQYF,TGTGCCAGCAGCGCTAGCGGGGGGGCAGTAGATACGCAGTATTTT
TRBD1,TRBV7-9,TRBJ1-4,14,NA,CASSPDRSNEKLFF,TGTGCCAGCAGCCCGGACAGGAGTAATGAAAAACTGTTTTTT
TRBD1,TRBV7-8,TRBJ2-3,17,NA,CASSPWGGTGSTDTQYF,TGTGCCAGCAGCCCGTGGGGGGGGACAGGGAGTACAGATACGCAGTATTTT
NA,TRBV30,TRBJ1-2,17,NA,CAWSSVGTPIRMHGYTF,TGTGCCTGGAGCTCCGTCGGGACACCCATTAGGATGCATGGCTACACCTTC
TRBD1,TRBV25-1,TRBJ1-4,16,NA,CASSESVGQGEEKLFF,TGTGCCAGCAGTGAATCGGTGGGACAGGGAGAGGAAAAACTGTTTTTT
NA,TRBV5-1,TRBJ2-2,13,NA,CASSLPSSGELFF,TGCGCCAGCAGCCTGCCTAGCTCCGGGGAGCTGTTTTTT
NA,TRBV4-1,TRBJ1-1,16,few,CASSQEDYRAQYEAFF,TGCGCCAGCAGCCAAGAAGATTACAGGGCACAATATGAAGCTTTCTTT
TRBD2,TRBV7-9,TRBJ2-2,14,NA,CASSLAGGTGELFF,TGTGCCAGCAGCTTAGCGGGGGGGACCGGGGAGCTGTTTTTT
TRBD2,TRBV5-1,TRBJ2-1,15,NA,CASLYGGGSYNEQFF,TGCGCCAGCTTATACGGGGGGGGGTCCTACAATGAGCAGTTCTTC
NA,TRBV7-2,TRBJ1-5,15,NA,CASSLETGSNQPQHF,TGTGCCAGCAGCTTAGAGACAGGTAGCAATCAGCCCCAGCATTTT
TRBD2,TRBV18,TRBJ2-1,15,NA,CASSPRLAGEGEQFF,TGTGCCAGCTCACCACGGCTAGCGGGGGAGGGAGAGCAGTTCTTC
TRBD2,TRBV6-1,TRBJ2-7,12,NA,CASSRTSYEQYF,TGTGCCAGCAGTAGGACTAGTTACGAGCAGTACTTC
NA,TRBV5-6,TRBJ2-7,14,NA,CASSPLDRPYEQYF,TGTGCCAGCAGCCCGCTCGACAGACCCTACGAGCAGTACTTC
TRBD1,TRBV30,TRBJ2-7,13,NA,CAWRDRGRYEQYF,TGTGCCTGGAGGGACAGGGGTCGGTACGAGCAGTACTTC
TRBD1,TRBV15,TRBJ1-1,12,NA,CATSPGTVEAFF,TGTGCCACCAGCCCCGGGACAGTTGAAGCTTTCTTT
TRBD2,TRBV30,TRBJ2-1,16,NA,CAFLRGLAGGGNEQFF,TGTGCCTTCCTACGGGGGCTAGCGGGGGGAGGGAATGAGCAGTTCTTC
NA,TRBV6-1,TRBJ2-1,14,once,CASSPFMIDYEQFF,TGTGCCAGCAGCCCGTTCATGATTGACTATGAGCAGTTCTTC
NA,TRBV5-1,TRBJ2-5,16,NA,CASSFPESGPQETQYF,TGCGCCAGCAGCTTCCCAGAGTCTGGGCCCCAAGAGACCCAGTACTTC
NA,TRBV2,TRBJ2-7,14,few,CASSDFPDSYEQYF,TGTGCCAGCAGTGATTTTCCAGATTCCTACGAGCAGTACTTC
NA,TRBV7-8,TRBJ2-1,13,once,CASSLGTVYEQFF,TGTGCCAGCAGCTTGGGGACTGTATATGAGCAGTTCTTC
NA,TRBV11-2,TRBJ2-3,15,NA,CASSFGGRNTDTQYF,TGTGCCAGCAGCTTCGGAGGCAGGAACACAGATACGCAGTATTTT
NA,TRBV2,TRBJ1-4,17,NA,CASSLMRQAGGLEKLFF,TGTGCCAGCAGCCTGATGCGACAGGCCGGCGGTCTTGAAAAACTGTTTTTT